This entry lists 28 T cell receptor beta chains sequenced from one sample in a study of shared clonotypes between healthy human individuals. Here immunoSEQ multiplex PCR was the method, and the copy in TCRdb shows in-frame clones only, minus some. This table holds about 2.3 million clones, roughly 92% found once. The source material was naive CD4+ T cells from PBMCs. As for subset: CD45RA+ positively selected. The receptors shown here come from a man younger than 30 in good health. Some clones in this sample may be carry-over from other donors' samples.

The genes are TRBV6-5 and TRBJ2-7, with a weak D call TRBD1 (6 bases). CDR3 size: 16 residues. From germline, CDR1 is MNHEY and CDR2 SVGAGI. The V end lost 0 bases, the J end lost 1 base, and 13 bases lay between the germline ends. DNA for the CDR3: TGTGCCAGCAGTTACTCTCCCGGCAGGGGTTCCTACGAGCAGTACTTC. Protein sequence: CASSYSPGRGSYEQYF.

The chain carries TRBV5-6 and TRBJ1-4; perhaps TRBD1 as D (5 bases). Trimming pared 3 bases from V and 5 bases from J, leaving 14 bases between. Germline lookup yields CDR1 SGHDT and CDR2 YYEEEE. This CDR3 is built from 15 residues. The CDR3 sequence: CASSSGGNRNEKLFF. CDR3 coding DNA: TGTGCCAGCAGCTCCGGGGGGAACAGGAATGAAAAACTGTTTTTT.

CDR3 DNA: TGCAGCGTGATCGGGACAGGGGGCGCGGTGGATACGCAGTATTTT. Its protein is CSVIGTGGAVDTQYF. J is TRBJ2-3 and V is TRBV29-1; 12 bases map to TRBD1. The CDR3 runs to 15 residues. Germline assignment: CDR1 SQVTM and CDR2 ANQGSEA. The trim removed 6 bases at V and 6 bases at J, leaving 10 bases unmatched.

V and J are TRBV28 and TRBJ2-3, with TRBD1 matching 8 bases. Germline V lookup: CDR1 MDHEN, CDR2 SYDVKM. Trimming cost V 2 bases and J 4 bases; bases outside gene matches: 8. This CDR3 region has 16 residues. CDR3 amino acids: CASSLGQGISPDTQYF. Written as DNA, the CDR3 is TGTGCCAGCAGTTTAGGACAGGGAATCTCACCAGATACGCAGTATTTT.

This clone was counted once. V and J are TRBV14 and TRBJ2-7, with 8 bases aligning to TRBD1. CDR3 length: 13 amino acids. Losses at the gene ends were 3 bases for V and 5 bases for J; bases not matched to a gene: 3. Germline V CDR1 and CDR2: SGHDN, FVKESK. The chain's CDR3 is CASSHSGGHEQYF. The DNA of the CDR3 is TGTGCCAGCAGCCACTCAGGGGGCCACGAGCAGTACTTC.

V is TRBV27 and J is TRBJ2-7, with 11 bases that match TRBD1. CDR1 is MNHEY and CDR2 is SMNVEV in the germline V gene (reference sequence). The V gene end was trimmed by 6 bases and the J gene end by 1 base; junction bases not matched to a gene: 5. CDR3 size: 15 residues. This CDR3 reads CASRAGQGASYEQYF. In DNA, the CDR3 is TGTGCCAGCAGGGCCGGACAGGGGGCATCCTACGAGCAGTACTTC.

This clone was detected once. CDR3 bases: TGCGCCAGCAGCTTGGAAGGACCTATAACGGGTAGGCAGTACTTC. Amino acid sequence: CASSLEGPITGRQYF. V gene TRBV5-1 combines with J gene TRBJ2-7, with D unresolved. CDR1 SGHRS and CDR2 YFSETQ come from the germline V gene. There are 15 residues in the CDR3. V was trimmed by 0 bases and J by 9 bases, leaving 19 bases between them. Looking up the rest from reference TRBV5-1 and TRBJ2-7 gives the full variable domain: KAGVTQTPRYLIKTRGQQVTLSCSPISGHRSVSWYQQTPGQGLQFLFEYFSETQRNKGNFPGRFSGRQFSNSRSEMNVSTLELGDSALYLCASSLEGPITGRQYFGPGTRLTVT.

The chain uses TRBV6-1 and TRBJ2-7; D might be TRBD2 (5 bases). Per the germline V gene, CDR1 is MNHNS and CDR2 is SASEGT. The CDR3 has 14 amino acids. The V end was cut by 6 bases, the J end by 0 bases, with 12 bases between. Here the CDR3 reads CASREMGSSYEQYF. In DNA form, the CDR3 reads TGTGCCAGCAGGGAGATGGGGAGCTCCTACGAGCAGTACTTC.

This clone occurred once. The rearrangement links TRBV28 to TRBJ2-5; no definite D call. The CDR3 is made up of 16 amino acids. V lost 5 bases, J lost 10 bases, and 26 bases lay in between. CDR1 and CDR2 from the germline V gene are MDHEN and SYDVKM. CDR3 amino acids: CASSRHPGRQESIQYF. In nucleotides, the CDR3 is TGTGCCAGCAGTCGTCACCCCGGACGTCAAGAGTCGATCCAGTACTTC. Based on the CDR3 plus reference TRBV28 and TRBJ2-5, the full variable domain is DVKVTQSSRYLVKRTGEKVFLECVQDMDHENMFWYRQDPGLGLRLIYFSYDVKMKEKGDIPEGYSVSREKKERFSLILESASTNQTSMYLCASSRHPGRQESIQYFGPGTRLLVL.

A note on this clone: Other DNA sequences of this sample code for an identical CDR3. CDR3 residues: CASSLDRFYEQYF. CDR3 nucleotides: TGTGCCAGCAGCTTAGATCGATTCTACGAGCAGTACTTC. The genes are TRBV7-2 and TRBJ2-7; D gene unclear. CDR3 size: 13 residues. V gave up 1 base and J gave up 3 bases, with 7 bases separating them. Germline assignment: CDR1 SGHTA and CDR2 FQGNSA. Drawing the rest from reference TRBV7-2 and TRBJ2-7, the complete variable domain is GAGVSQSPSNKVTEKGKDVELRCDPISGHTALYWYRQSLGQGLEFLIYFQGNSAPDKSGLPSDRFSAERTGGSVSTLTIQRTQQEDSAVYLCASSLDRFYEQYFGPGTRLTVT.

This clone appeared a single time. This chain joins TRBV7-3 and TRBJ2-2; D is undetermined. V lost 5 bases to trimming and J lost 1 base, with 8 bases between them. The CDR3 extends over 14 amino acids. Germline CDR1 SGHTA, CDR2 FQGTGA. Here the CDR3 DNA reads TGTGCCAGCAGCCCCGTCCTGAACACCGGGGAGCTGTTTTTT. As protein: CASSPVLNTGELFF.

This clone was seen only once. The CDR3 bases are TGCGCCAGCAGCCCCGCTCGACCCTCAGATACGCAGTATTTT. As protein: CASSPARPSDTQYF. The chain combines TRBV5-1 with TRBJ2-3; no clear D. The CDR3 sequence is 14 residues long. CDR1 and CDR2 (germline): SGHRS, YFSETQ. Trimming pared 4 bases from V and 4 bases from J, leaving 13 bases between.

CDR3 nucleotide sequence: TGTGCCAGCAGCTTGGTTGTCCAGCCCCAGCATTTT. Translated: CASSLVVQPQHF. The chain employs TRBV5-8 and TRBJ1-5; no clear D gene. Germline CDR1 is SGHTS and CDR2 is YDEGEE. Trimming pared 0 bases from V and 7 bases from J, leaving 5 bases between. The CDR3 consists of 12 residues.

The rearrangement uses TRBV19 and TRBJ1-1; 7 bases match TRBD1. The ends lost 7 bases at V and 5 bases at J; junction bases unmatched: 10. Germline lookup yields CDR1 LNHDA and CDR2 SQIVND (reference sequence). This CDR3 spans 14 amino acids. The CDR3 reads CASIRRQGGTEAFF. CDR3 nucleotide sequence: TGTGCCAGTATCCGAAGACAGGGTGGAACTGAAGCTTTCTTT.

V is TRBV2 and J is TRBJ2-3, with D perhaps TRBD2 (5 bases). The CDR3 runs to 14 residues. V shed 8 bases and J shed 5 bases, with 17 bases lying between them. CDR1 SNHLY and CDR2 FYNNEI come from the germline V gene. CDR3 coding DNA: TGTGCCAGCGGGAGAACTACCTCCGGAGATACGCAGTATTTT. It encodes CASGRTTSGDTQYF.

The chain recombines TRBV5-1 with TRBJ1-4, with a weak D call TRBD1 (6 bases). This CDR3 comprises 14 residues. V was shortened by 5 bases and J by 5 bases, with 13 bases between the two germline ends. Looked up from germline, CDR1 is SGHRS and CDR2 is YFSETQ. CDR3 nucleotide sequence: TGCGCCAGCAGTAAGGGGGACATGAATGAAAAACTGTTTTTT. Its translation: CASSKGDMNEKLFF.

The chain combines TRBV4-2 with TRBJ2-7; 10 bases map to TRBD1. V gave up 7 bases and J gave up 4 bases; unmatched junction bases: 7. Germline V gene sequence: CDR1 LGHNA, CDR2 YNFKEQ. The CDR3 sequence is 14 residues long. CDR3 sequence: CASKPGQGLYEQYF. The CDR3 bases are TGTGCCAGCAAACCGGGACAGGGGTTATACGAGCAGTACTTC.

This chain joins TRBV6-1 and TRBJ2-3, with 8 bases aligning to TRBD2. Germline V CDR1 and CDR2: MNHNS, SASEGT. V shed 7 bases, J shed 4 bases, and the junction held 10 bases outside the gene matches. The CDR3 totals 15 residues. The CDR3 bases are TGTGCCAGCACGGGGTGGGCGGGAGGACCAGATACGCAGTATTTT. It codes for CASTGWAGGPDTQYF.

The CDR3 DNA sequence: TGTGCCAGTAGTATGGGGACTGGCTACACCTTC. Protein sequence: CASSMGTGYTF. The chain combines TRBV19 with TRBJ1-2; D might be TRBD1 (5 bases). The CDR3 has 11 residues. V lost 3 bases to trimming and J lost 7 bases, with 6 bases between them. Germline CDR1 LNHDA, CDR2 SQIVND (reference sequence). Together with reference TRBV19 and TRBJ1-2, the CDR3 gives the full variable domain: DGGITQSPKYLFRKEGQNVTLSCEQNLNHDAMYWYRQDPGQGLRLIYYSQIVNDFQKGDIAEGYSVSREKKESFPLTVTSAQKNPTAFYLCASSMGTGYTFGSGTRLTVV.

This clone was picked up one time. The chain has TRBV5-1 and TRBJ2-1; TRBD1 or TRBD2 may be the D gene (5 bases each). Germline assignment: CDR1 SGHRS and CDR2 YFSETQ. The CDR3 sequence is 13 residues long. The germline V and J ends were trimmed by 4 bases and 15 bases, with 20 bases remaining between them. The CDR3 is CASSVQSRGAVFF. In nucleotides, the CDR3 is TGCGCCAGCAGCGTACAGTCGAGAGGGGCCGTGTTCTTC. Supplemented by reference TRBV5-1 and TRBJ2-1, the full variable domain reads KAGVTQTPRYLIKTRGQQVTLSCSPISGHRSVSWYQQTPGQGLQFLFEYFSETQRNKGNFPGRFSGRQFSNSRSEMNVSTLELGDSALYLCASSVQSRGAVFFGPGTRLTVL.

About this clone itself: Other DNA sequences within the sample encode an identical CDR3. The CDR3 nucleotides read TGCGCCAGCAGCTTGGAGGGGCCTAGCACAGATACGCAGTATTTT. Translating gives CASSLEGPSTDTQYF. The gene calls are TRBV5-1 and TRBJ2-3; tentative D call: TRBD1 (5 bases). The V end lost 0 bases, the J end lost 0 bases, and 8 bases lay between the germline ends. The CDR3 extends over 15 amino acids. Germline loops: CDR1 SGHRS, CDR2 YFSETQ.

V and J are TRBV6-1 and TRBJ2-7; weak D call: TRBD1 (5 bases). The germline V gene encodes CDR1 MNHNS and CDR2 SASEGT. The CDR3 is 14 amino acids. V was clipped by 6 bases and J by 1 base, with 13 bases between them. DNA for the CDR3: TGTGCCAGCAGACGACAGCCGAGGTCCTACGAGCAGTACTTC. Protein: CASRRQPRSYEQYF.

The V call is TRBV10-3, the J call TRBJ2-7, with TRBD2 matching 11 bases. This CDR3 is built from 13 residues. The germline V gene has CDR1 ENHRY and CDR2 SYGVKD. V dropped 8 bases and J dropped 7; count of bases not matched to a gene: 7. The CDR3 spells CAIQTSGIREQYF. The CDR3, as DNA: TGTGCCATCCAGACTAGCGGGATACGGGAGCAGTACTTC.

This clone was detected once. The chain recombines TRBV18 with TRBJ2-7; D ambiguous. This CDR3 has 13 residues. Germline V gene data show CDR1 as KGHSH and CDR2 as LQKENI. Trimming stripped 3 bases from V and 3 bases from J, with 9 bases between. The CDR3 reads CASSPSQSYEQYF. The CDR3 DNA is TGTGCCAGCTCACCTTCGCAGAGCTACGAGCAGTACTTC.

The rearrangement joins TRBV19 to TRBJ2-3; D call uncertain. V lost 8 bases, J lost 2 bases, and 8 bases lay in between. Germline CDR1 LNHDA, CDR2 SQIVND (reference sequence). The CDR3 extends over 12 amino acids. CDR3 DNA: TGTGCCAGTCCCTCAGCCACAGATACGCAGTATTTT. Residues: CASPSATDTQYF.

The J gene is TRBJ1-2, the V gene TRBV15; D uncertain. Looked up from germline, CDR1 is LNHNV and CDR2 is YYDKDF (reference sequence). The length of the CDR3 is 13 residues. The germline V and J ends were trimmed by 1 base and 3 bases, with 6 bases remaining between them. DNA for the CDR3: TGTGCCACCAGCAGAGTCGATTACTATGGCTACACCTTC. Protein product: CATSRVDYYGYTF.

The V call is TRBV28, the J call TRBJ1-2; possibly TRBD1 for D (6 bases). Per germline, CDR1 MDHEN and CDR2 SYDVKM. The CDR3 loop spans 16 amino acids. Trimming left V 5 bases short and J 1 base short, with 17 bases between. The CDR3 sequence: CASSPAWGDINYGYTF. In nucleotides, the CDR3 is TGTGCCAGCAGTCCCGCGTGGGGGGACATTAACTATGGCTACACCTTC.

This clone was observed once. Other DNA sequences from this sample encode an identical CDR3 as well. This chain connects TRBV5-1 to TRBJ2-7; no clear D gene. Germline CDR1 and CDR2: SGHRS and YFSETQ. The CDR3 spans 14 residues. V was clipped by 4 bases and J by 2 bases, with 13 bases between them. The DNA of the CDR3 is TGCGCCAGCAGCCCAATGACTGGTCCCTACGAGCAGTACTTC. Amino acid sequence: CASSPMTGPYEQYF.